The 20 T cell receptor beta chains reported below all come from one sample, sequenced in a study of blood T cells in healthy people across ages. Then a second PCR, running about 6 to 11 cycles, was carried out with a sample-barcoded 5' primer and a J-beta primer mix. TCRdb re-derived calls from the 5' RACE reads in MiXCR, one entry per CDR3 protein. The sample includes roughly 1.5 million distinct CDR3 sequences, approximately 43% of them seen just once. Sequencing input: blood. These receptors were collected from a young woman in good health.

The chain joins TRBV15 to TRBJ2-1; tentatively, D is TRBD2 (5 bases). The germline V gene has CDR1 LNHNV and CDR2 YYDKDF (reference sequence). Trimming took off 0 bases at V and 2 bases at J, with 11 bases between the two ends. The length of the CDR3 is 16 residues. DNA for the CDR3: TGTGCCACCAGCAGAGATACAAGCGGACCCTACAATGAGCAGTTCTTC. Its translation is CATSRDTSGPYNEQFF.

A few counts support this clonotype. This chain joins TRBV4-1 and TRBJ2-2; D unresolved. V lost 0 bases and J 7 bases, leaving 21 bases between the germline ends. Germline V lookup: CDR1 MGHRA, CDR2 YSYEKL. This CDR3 contains 18 residues. The CDR3 loop reads CASSQDPGGGFVNGELFF. The CDR3, as DNA: TGCGCCAGCAGCCAAGATCCGGGCGGTGGATTTGTTAACGGGGAGCTGTTTTTT.

This clonotype was picked up a small number of times. DNA for the CDR3: TGTGCCAGCAGCTTAGAAGGCGGGAGGTTCTACGAGCAGTACTTC. Protein sequence: CASSLEGGRFYEQYF. This chain uses TRBV7-2 with TRBJ2-4, with 8 bases identical to TRBD2. The J call is in doubt because the DNA end fits TRBJ2-7 better. The CDR3 consists of 15 residues. CDR1 is SGHTA and CDR2 is FQGNSA in the germline V gene.

Note on this clonotype: A much bigger clone sits one base away, suggesting this may be a read error. The rearrangement uses TRBV14 and TRBJ1-4; no clear D. The CDR3 consists of 10 residues. Trimming pared 11 bases from V and 7 bases from J, leaving 8 bases between. Germline CDR1 and CDR2: SGHDN and FVKESK. CDR3 bases: TGTGCCGAAAATAGTGAAAAACTGTTTTTT. It encodes CAENSEKLFF. Complete variable domain (other parts from reference TRBV14 and TRBJ1-4): EAGVTQFPSHSVIEKGQTVTLRCDPISGHDNLYWYRRVMGKEIKFLLHFVKESKQDESGMPNNRFLAERTGGTYSTLKVQPAELEDSGVYFCAENSEKLFFGSGTQLSVL.

As regards this clonotype: Being one base from a much bigger clone, this may be a read error. The chain recombines TRBV4-3 with TRBJ2-1; 8 positions agree with TRBD2. The CDR3 sequence is 17 residues long. In germline, CDR1 is LGHNA, CDR2 YSLEER. CDR3 residues: CASSQDSRLAHYNEQSF. The DNA for the CDR3 is TGCGCCAGCAGCCAAGATTCTCGACTAGCGCACTACAATGAGCAGTCCTTC.

As to this clonotype: At one end, the junction sequence differs from germline, possibly due to a read error. The chain has TRBV4-3 and TRBJ1-5; 8 positions match TRBD1. The length of the CDR3 is 17 residues. Germline CDR1 is LGHNA and CDR2 is YSLEER. CDR3 coding DNA: TGCGCCGGCAGCCAAGGCCCAGGACAGGGCGAAAATCAGCCCCAGCATTTT. Translation gives CAGSQGPGQGENQPQHF.

This clonotype was detected only a few times. This chain joins TRBV11-2 and TRBJ2-1; no definite D call. V dropped 2 bases and J dropped 3 bases, with 14 bases sitting between them. The germline gives CDR1 SGHAT, CDR2 FQNNGV. The CDR3 length is 16 residues. The CDR3 nucleotides read TGTGCCAGCAGCTTAACCCCCAACCTAGTCTACAATGAGCAGTTCTTC. The encoded protein is CASSLTPNLVYNEQFF.

The chain couples TRBV15 to TRBJ1-3, with D uncertain. The CDR3 loop spans 15 amino acids. Germline V gene data show CDR1 as LNHNV and CDR2 as YYDKDF (reference sequence). V was pared by 1 base and J by 0 bases, with 7 bases between. In nucleotides, the CDR3 is TGTGCCACCAGCAGAGCGTCAAGCTCTGGAAACACCATATATTTT. It encodes CATSRASSSGNTIYF.

This clonotype was detected only a few times. This rearrangement joins TRBV7-9 to TRBJ2-1; TRBD1 agrees at 7 bases. CDR1 is SEHNR, CDR2 FQNEAQ, per germline (reference sequence). The length of the CDR3 is 15 residues. V shed 5 bases and J 5 bases; nucleotides not matched to a gene: 9. The CDR3 DNA sequence: TGTGCCAGCAGCCGCACAGGGGATACAAACAATGAGCAGTTCTTC. Its protein product is CASSRTGDTNNEQFF.

The rearrangement joins TRBV4-3 to TRBJ2-1; 10 nucleotides align to TRBD2. V dropped 0 bases and J dropped 4; count of bases not matched to a gene: 9. Per the germline V gene, CDR1 is LGHNA and CDR2 is YSLEER. This CDR3 has 18 amino acids. The CDR3 protein is CASSQDPSGGIFYNEQFF. CDR3 coding DNA: TGCGCCAGCAGCCAAGATCCTAGCGGGGGAATATTTTACAATGAGCAGTTCTTC.

The DNA of the CDR3 is TGCGCCAGCAGCCAAGAGGGGTACTACCAAGAGACCCAGTACTTC. Translating gives CASSQEGYYQETQYF. The chain links TRBV4-1 to TRBJ2-5; no definite D call. Per the germline V gene, CDR1 is MGHRA and CDR2 is YSYEKL. The CDR3 sequence is 15 residues long. The ends were cut back, 0 bases at V and 0 bases at J, with 8 bases in the middle.

A remark on this clonotype: One end of the junction varies from germline; a read error may be responsible. V usage is TRBV5-1 and J usage is TRBJ1-1; D is uncertain. Germline V CDR1 and CDR2: SGHRS, YFSETQ. This CDR3 is built from 15 residues. The DNA of the CDR3 is TGCGCCAGCGGCTTGTTTCGGCTCACGAACACTGAAGCTTTCTTT. Translating it yields CASGLFRLTNTEAFF.

The V call is TRBV29-1, the J call TRBJ1-4, with D possibly matching TRBD1 (5 bases). The germline CDR1 and CDR2 sequences are SQVTM and ANQGSEA. V gave up 7 bases and J gave up 8 bases, with 14 bases separating them. The length of the CDR3 is 12 residues. CDR3: CSARDSQEKLFF. The CDR3 DNA sequence: TGCAGCGCCCGGGACTCCCAAGAAAAACTGTTTTTT.

The chain joins TRBV7-9 to TRBJ2-3, with a weak D call TRBD1 (6 bases). Germline assignment: CDR1 SEHNR and CDR2 FQNEAQ (reference sequence). Between the trimmed V and J ends, which lost 3 bases and 5 bases, there was a span of 12 bases. The CDR3 covers 14 residues. The CDR3 bases are TGTGCCAGCAGCTTCCCACAGGGCAGAGATACGCAGTATTTT. Protein: CASSFPQGRDTQYF. The full variable domain, rest sourced from reference TRBV7-9 and TRBJ2-3, is DTGVSQNPRHKITKRGQNVTFRCDPISEHNRLYWYRQTLGQGPEFLTYFQNEAQLEKSRLLSDRFSAERPKGSFSTLEIQRTEQGDSAMYLCASSFPQGRDTQYFGPGTRLTVL.

The CDR3 nucleotides are TGTGCCAGCACCAGCCTGGGGGGGAGGGATACGCAGTATTTT. Translated, it gives CASTSLGGRDTQYF. This rearrangement joins TRBV12-3 or TRBV12-4 to TRBJ2-3; 7 nucleotides line up with TRBD2. V dropped 7 bases and J dropped 6; count of bases not matched to a gene: 10. The CDR3 consists of 14 residues.

This chain uses TRBV7-9 with TRBJ1-2; the match to TRBD1 covers 9 bases. V lost 7 bases, J lost 5 bases, and 11 bases stayed unmatched. Germline V gene lookup returns CDR1 SEHNR and CDR2 FQNEAQ (reference sequence). The CDR3 spans 15 residues. CDR3 sequence reads: CASNHRDRVYYGYTF. The CDR3 nucleotides read TGTGCCAGCAACCACCGGGACAGGGTTTATTATGGCTACACCTTC.

This clonotype has just a few counts. The V and J genes are TRBV20-1 and TRBJ2-4; 9 nucleotides line up with TRBD1. The J call is in doubt because the DNA end fits TRBJ2-5 better. The CDR3 spans 14 residues. Germline V gene data show CDR1 as DFQATT and CDR2 as SNEGSKA (reference sequence). The CDR3 loop is CSARGGTGLETQYF. The CDR3 DNA is TGCAGTGCTAGAGGAGGGACAGGGTTGGAGACCCAGTACTTC.

This clonotype was found a few times. V gene TRBV6-1 combines with J gene TRBJ2-1; D may be TRBD1 or TRBD2 (5 bases each). There are 13 residues in the CDR3. Germline loops: CDR1 MNHNS, CDR2 SASEGT. Trimming took off 4 bases at V and 5 bases at J, with 9 bases between the two ends. The CDR3 loop is CASSVRGDNEQFF. CDR3 DNA sequence: TGTGCCAGCAGTGTTCGAGGGGACAATGAGCAGTTCTTC.

The chain's CDR3 is CASSENGFAEETQYF. CDR3 sequence (DNA): TGTGCCAGCAGTGAAAACGGGTTTGCTGAAGAGACCCAGTACTTC. This chain connects TRBV2 to TRBJ2-5; no clear D gene. The V gene's germline CDR1 is SNHLY and CDR2 FYNNEI. V was clipped by 2 bases and J by 3 bases, with 13 bases between them. The CDR3 is made up of 15 amino acids. The whole variable domain, filled in from reference TRBV2 and TRBJ2-5, reads EPEVTQTPSHQVTQMGQEVILRCVPISNHLYFYWYRQILGQKVEFLVSFYNNEISEKSEIFDDQFSVERPDGSNFTLKIRSTKLEDSAMYFCASSENGFAEETQYFGPGTRLLVL.

The rearrangement links TRBV25-1 to TRBJ2-7; TRBD1 matches 8 bases. The better agreement between TRBJ2-4 and the DNA end casts doubt on the J call. Per germline, CDR1 MGHDK and CDR2 SYGVNS. CDR3 length: 16 residues. CDR3 DNA sequence: TGTGCCAGCAGTGGTATTGGCAGGACAGGGATCTCCATTCAGTACTTC. Encoded protein: CASSGIGRTGISIQYF.